Listed below are T cell receptor beta chains from one sample, sequenced in a study of control samples from healthy donors and cancer patients. Sequencing used immunoSEQ multiplex PCR; TCRdb keeps in-frame clones, though not all of them. The table shows roughly 140,000 clones, with about 93% occurring only once. What was sequenced was blood. These receptors were taken from a man aged 50 to 59 in good health. Both conserved end residues are part of each CDR3. D genes are given only for firm matches. Expanded clones get a size class; other rows say once, few or many, or leave the size out.

len	d_gene	v_gene	abundance	j_gene	CDR3aa	CDR3nt
14	-	TRBV27	-	TRBJ2-7	CASSLTATPYEQYF	TGTGCCAGCAGTTTGACAGCAACCCCCTACGAGCAGTACTTC
14	TRBD2	TRBV30	-	TRBJ2-1	CAWRRAGIYNEQFF	TGTGCCTGGAGGCGAGCGGGAATCTACAATGAGCAGTTCTTC
14	TRBD2	TRBV6-5	-	TRBJ2-1	CASRLGTSVVEQFF	TGTGCCAGCAGGTTGGGGACTAGCGTGGTTGAGCAGTTCTTC
14	-	TRBV3-1/TRBV3-2	-	TRBJ1-6	CASSQAVFNSPLHF	TGTGCCAGCAGCCAAGCCGTTTTTAATTCACCCCTCCACTTT
14	-	TRBV7-3	-	TRBJ2-1	CASSSLNSGNEQFF	TGTGCCAGCAGCTCCTTGAACTCCGGCAATGAGCAGTTCTTC
15	TRBD2	TRBV10-1	-	TRBJ2-3	CASSGGTSHTDTQYF	TGCGCCAGCAGCGGGGGGACTTCTCACACAGATACGCAGTATTTT
14	-	TRBV3-1/TRBV3-2	few	TRBJ2-5	CASSRAGQQETQYF	TGTGCCAGCAGCCGCGCGGGTCAGCAAGAGACCCAGTACTTC
14	-	TRBV11-2	-	TRBJ1-1	CASSLDRMSTEAFF	TGTGCCAGCAGCTTAGATAGGATGAGCACTGAAGCTTTCTTT
13	-	TRBV6-5	-	TRBJ1-1	CASSWGQNTEAFF	TGTGCCAGCAGTTGGGGACAGAACACTGAAGCTTTCTTT
15	-	TRBV5-1	-	TRBJ2-7	CASSLAGQSSYEQYF	TGCGCCAGCAGCTTGGCCGGACAGAGCTCCTACGAGCAGTACTTC
14	-	TRBV6-5	-	TRBJ1-2	CASSFGTSNYGYTF	TGTGCCAGCAGCTTCGGGACGTCTAACTATGGCTACACCTTC
11	-	TRBV29-1	-	TRBJ1-2	CSVDPEYGYTF	TGCAGCGTTGATCCAGAGTATGGCTACACCTTC
14	TRBD1	TRBV27	-	TRBJ1-2	CASSSGGGFYGYTF	TGTGCCAGCAGTTCGGGAGGGGGCTTCTATGGCTACACCTTC
13	-	TRBV5-1	once	TRBJ2-5	CASRSGTQEPQYF	TGCGCCAGCCGCTCGGGGACCCAAGAGCCCCAGTACTTC
15	-	TRBV7-9	-	TRBJ1-6	CASSPSGGYNSPLHF	TGTGCCAGCAGCCCCTCCGGGGGGTATAATTCACCCCTCCACTTT
12	-	TRBV20-1	once	TRBJ2-1	CSASDTYNEQFF	TGCAGTGCTAGTGACACGTACAATGAGCAGTTCTTC
14	TRBD2	TRBV7-9	-	TRBJ2-5	CASSFGRVGETQYF	TGTGCCAGCAGCTTCGGGAGGGTCGGAGAGACCCAGTACTTC
13	-	TRBV27	-	TRBJ1-1	CASSPYWGTEAFF	TGTGCCAGCAGTCCATACTGGGGCACTGAAGCTTTCTTT
15	-	TRBV6-5	-	TRBJ1-1	CASSLSRGLNTEAFF	TGTGCCAGCAGTTTGAGCAGGGGATTGAACACTGAAGCTTTCTTT
15	TRBD2	TRBV6-6	-	TRBJ2-7	CASIKLAGGQYEQYF	TGTGCCAGCATTAAACTAGCGGGAGGGCAGTACGAGCAGTACTTC
14	-	TRBV6-4	-	TRBJ1-5	CASSAVGAGQPQHF	TGTGCCAGCAGTGCGGTGGGGGCGGGACAGCCCCAGCATTTT
16	TRBD2	TRBV4-1	-	TRBJ2-3	CASSHPLAGGSDTQYF	TGCGCCAGCAGCCACCCACTAGCGGGAGGGTCAGATACGCAGTATTTT
15	TRBD1	TRBV19	-	TRBJ2-2	CASRDRGLGTGELFF	TGTGCCAGTAGAGACAGGGGGCTCGGCACCGGGGAGCTGTTTTTT
12	-	TRBV3-1/TRBV3-2	-	TRBJ2-7	CASSQLRYEQYF	TGTGCCAGCAGCCAGTTACGGTACGAGCAGTACTTC
15	TRBD2	TRBV15	-	TRBJ2-1	CATSSDSTSEAEQFF	TGTGCCACCAGCAGCGACTCGACTAGCGAGGCTGAGCAGTTCTTC
16	TRBD1	TRBV24-1	-	TRBJ1-4	CATSDTGTATNEKLFF	TGTGCCACCAGTGATACCGGGACAGCAACTAATGAAAAACTGTTTTTT
15	TRBD1	TRBV6-5	-	TRBJ2-7	CASSYRRTGGYEQYF	TGTGCCAGCAGTTACAGACGGACAGGGGGTTACGAGCAGTACTTC
15	-	TRBV1	-	TRBJ2-7	CTKNYRGRPPYEQYF	TGCACCAAGAATTACAGGGGGCGCCCACCCTACGAGCAGTACTTC
15	TRBD2	TRBV29-1	-	TRBJ2-7	CSVARGGLAGVEQYF	TGCAGCGTAGCACGCGGGGGACTAGCGGGAGTCGAGCAGTACTTC
15	-	TRBV3-1/TRBV3-2	-	TRBJ2-1	CASSLTDHLYNEQFF	TGTGCCAGCAGCCTCACGGACCACCTATACAATGAGCAGTTCTTC
15	TRBD1	TRBV18	-	TRBJ1-1	CASSVSGTVNTEAFF	TGTGCCAGCTCAGTGTCCGGGACAGTGAACACTGAAGCTTTCTTT
13	TRBD1	TRBV6-6	-	TRBJ1-2	CASSRQGNYGYTF	TGTGCCAGCAGCCGACAGGGAAACTATGGCTACACCTTC
17	TRBD2	TRBV25-1	-	TRBJ2-1	CASSELTSGRFYNEQFF	TGTGCCAGCAGTGAATTGACTAGCGGGAGGTTCTACAATGAGCAGTTCTTC
14	-	TRBV1	-	TRBJ1-5	CTSSQDKGNQPQHF	TGCACCAGCAGCCAAGACAAGGGAAATCAGCCCCAGCATTTT
15	TRBD1	TRBV7-6	-	TRBJ2-5	CASSSGTGGRETQYF	TGTGCCAGCAGCTCCGGGACAGGGGGCAGAGAGACCCAGTACTTC
15	-	TRBV30	-	TRBJ2-1	CAWSVRLNLNNEQFF	TGTGCCTGGAGTGTAAGGCTTAATTTGAACAATGAGCAGTTCTTC
14	TRBD1	TRBV5-1	-	TRBJ2-3	CASSLTGATDTQYF	TGCGCCAGCAGCTTGACAGGGGCCACAGATACGCAGTATTTT
16	TRBD1	TRBV19	-	TRBJ2-4	CASSIMDRGAKNIQYF	TGTGCCAGTAGTATCATGGACAGGGGAGCGAAAAACATTCAGTACTTC
14	-	TRBV4-2	-	TRBJ2-5	CASSQDTGMETQYF	TGTGCCAGCAGCCAAGACACAGGCATGGAGACCCAGTACTTC
16	TRBD1	TRBV28	-	TRBJ1-2	CASSLMGQGAVGGYTF	TGTGCCAGCAGTTTAATGGGACAGGGGGCAGTAGGTGGCTACACCTTC
11	-	TRBV25-1	-	TRBJ2-3	CASSWGDTQYF	TGTGCCAGCAGTTGGGGGGATACGCAGTATTTT
13	-	TRBV1	-	TRBJ1-4	CTSSPRGREKLFF	TGCACCAGCAGCCCCAGGGGGCGCGAAAAACTGTTTTTT
14	TRBD1	TRBV13	once	TRBJ2-7	CASSWGTGGREQYF	TGTGCCAGCAGCTGGGGGACAGGCGGACGGGAGCAGTACTTC
13	-	TRBV29-1	-	TRBJ1-4	CSVGPSRNEKLFF	TGCAGCGTTGGGCCCTCCCGTAATGAAAAACTGTTTTTT
15	-	TRBV24-1	-	TRBJ2-7	CATSDPDRSPYEQYF	TGTGCCACCAGTGACCCCGACAGGTCGCCCTACGAGCAGTACTTC
14	-	TRBV5-1	-	TRBJ1-1	CASSQGSGNTEAFF	TGCGCCAGCAGCCAGGGGTCCGGGAACACTGAAGCTTTCTTT
12	-	TRBV10-1	once	TRBJ1-5	CASGQAEEPQHF	TGCGCCAGCGGGCAGGCCGAGGAGCCCCAGCATTTT
14	-	TRBV7-9	-	TRBJ1-4	CASSLLVLGEKLFF	TGTGCCAGCAGCTTATTGGTCTTGGGCGAAAAACTGTTTTTT
15	TRBD1	TRBV27	-	TRBJ2-7	CASSTRTGKPYEQYF	TGTGCCAGCAGTACCCGGACAGGTAAACCCTACGAGCAGTACTTC